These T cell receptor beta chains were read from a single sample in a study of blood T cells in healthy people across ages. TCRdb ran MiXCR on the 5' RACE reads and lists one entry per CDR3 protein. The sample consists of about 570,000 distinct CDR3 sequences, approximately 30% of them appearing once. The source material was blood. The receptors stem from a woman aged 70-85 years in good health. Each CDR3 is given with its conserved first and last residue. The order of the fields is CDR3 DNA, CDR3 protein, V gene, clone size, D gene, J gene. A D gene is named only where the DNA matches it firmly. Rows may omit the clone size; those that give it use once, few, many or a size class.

CDR3nt: TGTGCCAGCAGCGTAGGGGCGGGGGCGGAGACCCAGTACTTC
CDR3aa: CASSVGAGAETQYF
v_gene: TRBV9
abundance: NA
d_gene: NA
j_gene: TRBJ2-5

CDR3nt: TGTGCCAGCAGCCCAGCGGATCAAGAGACCCAGTACTTC
CDR3aa: CASSPADQETQYF
v_gene: TRBV12-3/TRBV12-4
abundance: few
d_gene: NA
j_gene: TRBJ2-5

CDR3nt: TGCAGTGCTACCGGGACAGGGGCCATTTTGAGGGAGCAGTACTTC
CDR3aa: CSATGTGAILREQYF
v_gene: TRBV20-1
abundance: few
d_gene: TRBD1
j_gene: TRBJ2-5

CDR3nt: TGTGCCAGCAGCCCCCGGGCTAGCGGCCAAGAGACCCAGTACTTC
CDR3aa: CASSPRASGQETQYF
v_gene: TRBV13
abundance: few
d_gene: TRBD2
j_gene: TRBJ2-5

CDR3nt: TGTGCCAGCAGCTGGACTAGCGGGGCTAAAGAGACCCAGTACTTC
CDR3aa: CASSWTSGAKETQYF
v_gene: TRBV5-4
abundance: NA
d_gene: TRBD2
j_gene: TRBJ2-5

CDR3nt: TGTGCCAGCAGCCTTACACCTCCGGGACTTCGGAACACTGAAGCTTTCTTT
CDR3aa: CASSLTPPGLRNTEAFF
v_gene: TRBV7-2
abundance: NA
d_gene: NA
j_gene: TRBJ1-1

CDR3nt: TGTGCCAGCAGCCTCAGTGAGGGAACAGATACGCAGTATTTT
CDR3aa: CASSLSEGTDTQYF
v_gene: TRBV2
abundance: NA
d_gene: NA
j_gene: TRBJ2-3

CDR3nt: TGCGCCAGCAGCACACACAGTGCCAACACCGGGGAGCTGTTTTTT
CDR3aa: CASSTHSANTGELFF
v_gene: TRBV5-1
abundance: few
d_gene: NA
j_gene: TRBJ2-2

CDR3nt: TGTGCCAGCAGTAACGCCCGGGGGACTAGCGGGAACACCGGGGAGCTGTTTTTT
CDR3aa: CASSNARGTSGNTGELFF
v_gene: TRBV12-3/TRBV12-4
abundance: NA
d_gene: TRBD2
j_gene: TRBJ2-2

CDR3nt: TGTGCCAGCAGCCCTAACCAGGGGGGCACTGAAGCTTTCTTT
CDR3aa: CASSPNQGGTEAFF
v_gene: TRBV25-1
abundance: few
d_gene: TRBD1
j_gene: TRBJ1-1

CDR3nt: TGCGTCAGCAGCCAGGTTGGCTATGGCTACACCTTC
CDR3aa: CVSSQVGYGYTF
v_gene: TRBV4-3
abundance: few
d_gene: NA
j_gene: TRBJ1-2

CDR3nt: TGTGCCAGCAGCTTAGCGCAAGTAGGGAACACTGAAGCTTTCTTT
CDR3aa: CASSLAQVGNTEAFF
v_gene: TRBV11-1
abundance: NA
d_gene: NA
j_gene: TRBJ1-1

CDR3nt: TGCAGTGCTAGTGATGAGAACCAAGAGACCCAGTACTTC
CDR3aa: CSASDENQETQYF
v_gene: TRBV20-1
abundance: NA
d_gene: NA
j_gene: TRBJ2-5

CDR3nt: TGCAGTGCTACCGGGACCGGGAGGAATGAGCAGTTCTTC
CDR3aa: CSATGTGRNEQFF
v_gene: TRBV20-1
abundance: NA
d_gene: TRBD2
j_gene: TRBJ2-1

CDR3nt: TGTGCCATCAGTGAAGGAGCTCATAGCAATCAGCCCCAGCATTTT
CDR3aa: CAISEGAHSNQPQHF
v_gene: TRBV10-3
abundance: NA
d_gene: NA
j_gene: TRBJ1-5

CDR3nt: TGCGCCAGCAGCCAGCGCACCGGGACAGGGGAGACAGCTTTCTTT
CDR3aa: CASSQRTGTGETAFF
v_gene: TRBV4-3
abundance: few
d_gene: TRBD1
j_gene: TRBJ1-1

CDR3nt: TGTGCCAGCAGCCAAGATAGGCGTATCGGGGAGCTGTTTTTT
CDR3aa: CASSQDRRIGELFF
v_gene: TRBV4-2
abundance: many
d_gene: NA
j_gene: TRBJ2-2

CDR3nt: TGTGCCAGCAGCCAAGATTTCGGGCCTCAAGCTAACTATGGCTACACCTTC
CDR3aa: CASSQDFGPQANYGYTF
v_gene: TRBV4-2
abundance: NA
d_gene: NA
j_gene: TRBJ1-2

CDR3nt: TGCGCCAGCAGCCAAGGACAGGGGAGGGCTTTCTTT
CDR3aa: CASSQGQGRAFF
v_gene: TRBV5-1
abundance: few
d_gene: TRBD1
j_gene: TRBJ1-1

CDR3nt: TGCAGCGTGGGGACAGGGGCTGACTATGGCTACACCTTC
CDR3aa: CSVGTGADYGYTF
v_gene: TRBV29-1
abundance: few
d_gene: TRBD1
j_gene: TRBJ1-2

CDR3nt: TGCAGCGCCTGGACTAGCTACGAGACCCAGTACTTC
CDR3aa: CSAWTSYETQYF
v_gene: TRBV20-1
abundance: many
d_gene: TRBD2
j_gene: TRBJ2-5

CDR3nt: TGCAGCGTTGAGTTGGAGACCCAGTACTTC
CDR3aa: CSVELETQYF
v_gene: TRBV29-1
abundance: once
d_gene: NA
j_gene: TRBJ2-5

CDR3nt: TGCGCCAGCGGAGGGGGTTTTTCCTCTGGAAACACCATATATTTT
CDR3aa: CASGGGFSSGNTIYF
v_gene: TRBV4-3
abundance: NA
d_gene: NA
j_gene: TRBJ1-3

CDR3nt: TGTGCCAGCAGCTTAGGAGGGGGCGGTGGGGCCAACGTCCTGACTTTC
CDR3aa: CASSLGGGGGANVLTF
v_gene: TRBV7-2
abundance: NA
d_gene: TRBD1
j_gene: TRBJ2-6

CDR3nt: TGTGCCAGCAGCTCCGACAGGACTAGCCGCGAGACCCAGTACTTC
CDR3aa: CASSSDRTSRETQYF
v_gene: TRBV7-2
abundance: NA
d_gene: TRBD2
j_gene: TRBJ2-5

CDR3nt: TGTGCCAGCAGTGTTTGGGCAGGCGTCTCCTACGAGCAGTACTTC
CDR3aa: CASSVWAGVSYEQYF
v_gene: TRBV6-1
abundance: NA
d_gene: NA
j_gene: TRBJ2-7

CDR3nt: TGTGCCAGCAGCCAAGAAGCAGTTTGGCAAGAGACCCAGTACTTC
CDR3aa: CASSQEAVWQETQYF
v_gene: TRBV14
abundance: few
d_gene: NA
j_gene: TRBJ2-5

CDR3nt: TGTGCCAGCAGCCAATACGGTAGTAGAGTCTACGAGCAGTACTTC
CDR3aa: CASSQYGSRVYEQYF
v_gene: TRBV5-6
abundance: NA
d_gene: NA
j_gene: TRBJ2-7

CDR3nt: TGCGCCAGCAGCTCCGGGTTCCAGAATGAAAAACTGTTTTTT
CDR3aa: CASSSGFQNEKLFF
v_gene: TRBV5-1
abundance: many
d_gene: NA
j_gene: TRBJ1-4

CDR3nt: TGTGCCAGCAGTTACTCCATCGTTGAGCAGTTCTTC
CDR3aa: CASSYSIVEQFF
v_gene: TRBV6-2/TRBV6-3
abundance: few
d_gene: NA
j_gene: TRBJ2-1

CDR3nt: TGCAGTGCTAACCTACTACCGGTCACAGATACGCAGTATTTT
CDR3aa: CSANLLPVTDTQYF
v_gene: TRBV20-1
abundance: NA
d_gene: NA
j_gene: TRBJ2-3

CDR3nt: TGTGCCAGCAGCTCCCACAAGGGCCCCCTCGGTGGCTACACCTTC
CDR3aa: CASSSHKGPLGGYTF
v_gene: TRBV7-3
abundance: NA
d_gene: NA
j_gene: TRBJ1-2

CDR3nt: TGTGCCAGCAGCTCCTCTAGCACAGATACGCAGTATTTT
CDR3aa: CASSSSSTDTQYF
v_gene: TRBV7-2
abundance: many
d_gene: NA
j_gene: TRBJ2-3

CDR3nt: TGTGCCAGCAGCAAAGGTCAAAGCGTTTCAACGTTCTACGAGCAGTACTTC
CDR3aa: CASSKGQSVSTFYEQYF
v_gene: TRBV21-1
abundance: NA
d_gene: NA
j_gene: TRBJ2-7

CDR3nt: TGTGCCAGCAGACCGCCGTTCGCGAACACCGGGGAGCTGTTTTTT
CDR3aa: CASRPPFANTGELFF
v_gene: TRBV12-3/TRBV12-4
abundance: NA
d_gene: NA
j_gene: TRBJ2-2

CDR3nt: TGTGCCAGCAGTGAAGAGCTAGTGGGCGAGCAGTTCTTC
CDR3aa: CASSEELVGEQFF
v_gene: TRBV2
abundance: few
d_gene: NA
j_gene: TRBJ2-1

CDR3nt: TGTGCCAGCCGGGCTAGCGCCGCCACAGGGACCCAGTACTTC
CDR3aa: CASRASAATGTQYF
v_gene: TRBV3-1
abundance: NA
d_gene: NA
j_gene: TRBJ2-5

CDR3nt: TGCGCCAGCAGCGGTACCGGGACAAGCACAGATACGCAGTATTTT
CDR3aa: CASSGTGTSTDTQYF
v_gene: TRBV5-1
abundance: NA
d_gene: NA
j_gene: TRBJ2-3

CDR3nt: TGCAGTGTTCAGGGGCTCCGCACAGATACGCAGTATTTT
CDR3aa: CSVQGLRTDTQYF
v_gene: TRBV20-1
abundance: NA
d_gene: NA
j_gene: TRBJ2-3

CDR3nt: TGCGCCAGCACGACCGGGACAGCAGCCGGGGGGGGAAACATTCAGTACTTC
CDR3aa: CASTTGTAAGGGNIQYF
v_gene: TRBV5-1
abundance: few
d_gene: NA
j_gene: TRBJ2-4

CDR3nt: TGTGCCAGCAGGCGGACAGGGGGGCGAATCACGGGTGAAAAACTGTTTTTT
CDR3aa: CASRRTGGRITGEKLFF
v_gene: TRBV25-1
abundance: NA
d_gene: TRBD1
j_gene: TRBJ1-4

CDR3nt: TGTGCTAGTGGTTTGTATCAGGCAACTAATGAAAAACTGTTTTTT
CDR3aa: CASGLYQATNEKLFF
v_gene: TRBV12-5
abundance: few
d_gene: NA
j_gene: TRBJ1-4

CDR3nt: TGTGCCAGCAGCTCAACTAGCGGGGGGGCTAATCGGTACTTC
CDR3aa: CASSSTSGGANRYF
v_gene: TRBV7-2
abundance: few
d_gene: TRBD2
j_gene: TRBJ2-7

CDR3nt: TGTGCCAGCAGTTTCTCCTCGACAGACTATGGCTACACCTTC
CDR3aa: CASSFSSTDYGYTF
v_gene: TRBV12-3/TRBV12-4
abundance: few
d_gene: NA
j_gene: TRBJ1-2